These 8 T cell receptor beta chains share one sample of origin, sequenced in a study of OX40 agonist ivuxolimab in advanced cancers. Repertoires were generated with immunoSEQ multiplex PCR, while TCRdb's copy carries only in-frame clones and drops some. In the table there are some 70,000 clones, roughly four fifths of which are singletons. The specimen was CD4+ or CD8+ T cells sorted from blood, collected in a trial of the OX40 agonist ivuxolimab. The receptors shown here come from an adult with an advanced solid tumor such as melanoma, head and neck, liver or kidney cancer.

This clone appeared a single time. The chain combines TRBV11-2 with TRBJ1-5, with D uncertain. Trimming took 3 bases from V and 1 from J, leaving 4 bases between them. The germline V gene encodes CDR1 SGHAT and CDR2 FQNNGV. CDR3 length equals 13 residues. CDR3 in DNA: TGTGCCAGCAGCTTTCAGAGCAATCAGCCCCAGCATTTT. Protein sequence: CASSFQSNQPQHF. Full variable domain (remainder filled in from reference TRBV11-2 and TRBJ1-5): EAGVAQSPRYKIIEKRQSVAFWCNPISGHATLYWYQQILGQGPKLLIQFQNNGVVDDSQLPKDRFSAERLKGVDSTLKIQPAKLEDSAVYLCASSFQSNQPQHFGDGTRLSIL.

J is TRBJ2-7 and V is TRBV29-1; no definite D call. V lost 0 bases and J 5 bases, leaving 14 bases between the germline ends. The CDR3 totals 14 residues. Germline-derived CDR1 and CDR2 are SQVTM and ANQGSEA. The DNA of the CDR3 is TGCAGCGTTGAAGATGGGTGGTTTGCCGACGAGCAGTACTTC. Amino acid sequence: CSVEDGWFADEQYF.

This sequence joins TRBV21-1 and TRBJ2-2; the DNA was not compared with TRBD2, the D call given in the table. TRBV21-1 is shown as a pseudogene. The CDR3 sequence is 17 residues long. The CDR3 DNA follows: TGTGCCAGCAGCAAAGCTCCGCAACTACTAGGGACCGGGGAGCTGTTTTTT. As protein: CASSKAPQLLGTGELFF.

The chain employs TRBV6-5 and TRBJ1-4; no definite D call. The CDR3 sequence is 13 residues long. Germline values: CDR1 MNHEY, CDR2 SVGAGI. V lost 8 bases and J 7 bases, leaving 14 bases between the germline ends. Written as DNA, the CDR3 is TGTGCCAGCGGTGGGATTTCGGGTGAAAAACTGTTTTTT. It yields the protein CASGGISGEKLFF.

This CDR3 reads CASHPQGRGSTEAFF. DNA for the CDR3: TGTGCCAGCCACCCCCAGGGAAGGGGGTCCACTGAAGCTTTCTTT. The genes are TRBV2 and TRBJ1-1; maybe TRBD1 (6 bases). The CDR3 length is 15 residues. V was pared by 8 bases and J by 4 bases, with 20 bases between. CDR1 and CDR2 (germline): SNHLY, FYNNEI.

The genes are TRBV11-2 and TRBJ2-2; D is unclear. Trimming pared 1 base from V and 6 bases from J, leaving 6 bases between. This CDR3 has 13 residues. Germline V gene lookup returns CDR1 SGHAT and CDR2 FQNNGV. The CDR3 sequence is CASSLVAAGELFF. The CDR3 region has the DNA TGTGCCAGCAGCTTAGTGGCGGCCGGGGAGCTGTTTTTT.

In DNA, the CDR3 is TGTGCCAGCAGTTATCAGGGCCTGACTAATGAAAAACTGTTTTTT. Its translation is CASSYQGLTNEKLFF. The V and J genes are TRBV6-5 and TRBJ1-4; D is possibly TRBD1 (5 bases). CDR3 size: 15 residues. CDR1 and CDR2 (germline): MNHEY, SVGAGI. The V and J ends lost 3 bases and 2 bases respectively, with 10 bases between them.

The rearrangement joins TRBV5-4 to TRBJ2-5; 7 bases agree with TRBD2. From germline, CDR1 is SGHNT and CDR2 YYREEE (reference sequence). V lost 4 bases and J lost 2; bases outside the gene matches: 8. The CDR3 runs 15 residues. CDR3 protein: CASSPGGIGQETQYF. CDR3 coding DNA: TGTGCCAGCAGCCCCGGGGGGATCGGACAAGAGACCCAGTACTTC.